This is a list of T cell receptor beta chains from one sample in a study of CD8+ T cells in alopecia areata. Produced via immunoSEQ multiplex PCR; TCRdb's table is partial and in-frame only. In the table there are roughly 130,000 clones, over 50% of which are singletons. The source was CD4+ T cells sorted from blood, collected at week 0. The receptors derive from a human donor with alopecia areata. Each CDR3 is given with its conserved first and last residue. D genes are given only for firm matches. Some rows mark clone size as missing; the rest say once, few, many or name a class of expanded clone.

v_call,clone_size,j_call,d_call,cdr3_nt,cdr3_aa
TRBV7-2,few,TRBJ2-7,-,TGTGCCAGCAGTCCTTCCGGCCAACGCTACGAGCAGTACTTC,CASSPSGQRYEQYF
TRBV6-1,-,TRBJ2-5,TRBD1,TGTGCCAGCAGTGCTACAGGGGGCGCGCGGGAGACCCAGTACTTC,CASSATGGARETQYF
TRBV19,-,TRBJ2-1,TRBD2,TGTGCCAGTAGTATTCGGCCTTTAATAGCGGGAGGATGGAATGAGCAGTTCTTC,CASSIRPLIAGGWNEQFF
TRBV14,-,TRBJ2-2,-,TGTGCCAGCAACCCCTCGACTCTCGGGGAGCTGTTTTTT,CASNPSTLGELFF
TRBV5-1,-,TRBJ2-3,-,TGCGCCAGCAGCGAAAGCACAGATACGCAGTATTTT,CASSESTDTQYF
TRBV5-1,few,TRBJ1-1,-,TGCGCCAGCAGCCCGACAGTGGACACTGAAGCTTTCTTT,CASSPTVDTEAFF
TRBV7-8,-,TRBJ1-1,TRBD1,TGTGCCAGCAGCTACGACAGGGCCAGGGTTGAAGCTTTCTTT,CASSYDRARVEAFF
TRBV7-2,few,TRBJ2-4,-,TGTGCCAGCAGCCTCAGCAGGGGACGGGACATTCAGTACTTC,CASSLSRGRDIQYF
TRBV4-1,-,TRBJ2-5,TRBD1,TGCGCCAGCAGCCAAGAGACAGGGGTCCAAGAGACCCAGTACTTC,CASSQETGVQETQYF
TRBV28,-,TRBJ2-5,-,TGTGCCAGCGGACCTCTAGGGGCGAACCAAGAGACCCAGTACTTC,CASGPLGANQETQYF
TRBV25-1,few,TRBJ2-3,-,TGTGCCAGCAGTGAATTACTAGACCGTGCTACGCAGTATTTT,CASSELLDRATQYF
TRBV5-1,few,TRBJ2-3,-,TGCGCCAGCAGCTTGGACGCCACTGATACGCAGTATTTT,CASSLDATDTQYF
TRBV7-9,-,TRBJ1-1,-,TGTGCCAGCAGCCCTAACGGACTGAACACTGAAGCTTTCTTT,CASSPNGLNTEAFF
TRBV21-1,-,TRBJ2-5,-,TGTGCCAGCAGCCCCTTAGCGGGAGGGCCGGCGCCCGAGACCCAGTACTTC,CASSPLAGGPAPETQYF
TRBV6-5,-,TRBJ1-2,TRBD1,TGTGCCAGCAGTTCTCAGGGGGCGAGAGGCTACACCTTC,CASSSQGARGYTF
TRBV6-5,-,TRBJ1-2,TRBD1,TGTGCCAGCAGTACCAGACAGGGGGTGTATGGCTACACCTTC,CASSTRQGVYGYTF
TRBV4-1,once,TRBJ2-2,-,TGCGCCAGCAGCCACCGGGGGCGGACCGGGGAGCTGTTTTTT,CASSHRGRTGELFF
TRBV10-3,-,TRBJ2-3,-,TGTGCCATCAGGCGAGGGTACGACACAGATACGCAGTATTTT,CAIRRGYDTDTQYF
TRBV5-1,-,TRBJ2-1,TRBD1,TGCGCCAGCAGCTTGGCGGTACGGCGACAGGGGGCCCTTGAGCAGTTCTTC,CASSLAVRRQGALEQFF
TRBV7-9,-,TRBJ1-5,-,TGTGCCAGCAGCCGAGACGGCCATCAGCCCCAGCATTTT,CASSRDGHQPQHF
TRBV5-1,-,TRBJ1-4,-,TGCGCCAGCAGAATACGGAATGAAAAACTGTTTTTT,CASRIRNEKLFF
TRBV6-6,few,TRBJ2-7,-,TGTGCCAGCAGTCCAACAAGCTACGAGCAGTACTTC,CASSPTSYEQYF
TRBV7-9,-,TRBJ1-1,-,TGTGCCAGCAGCTTAGCTGAGCAGAACACTGAAGCTTTCTTT,CASSLAEQNTEAFF
TRBV10-3,few,TRBJ2-7,TRBD1,TGTGCCATCAGTGGACAGGGGAGCTCCTACGAGCAGTACTTC,CAISGQGSSYEQYF
TRBV11-3,-,TRBJ2-7,-,TGTGCCAGCAGCTTAGGCCCTTCCTACGAGCAGTACTTC,CASSLGPSYEQYF
TRBV10-3,-,TRBJ2-7,TRBD1,TGTGCCATCAGCTCATCCGGGACAGGGGGTTACGAGCAGTACTTC,CAISSSGTGGYEQYF
TRBV2,-,TRBJ1-3,-,TGTGCCAGCAGTCCACAGGGCCGCTCTGGAAACACCATATATTTT,CASSPQGRSGNTIYF
TRBV6-6,-,TRBJ2-7,-,TGTGCCAGCAGGTCTCTCTCCCTCGAGCAGTACTTC,CASRSLSLEQYF
TRBV2,few,TRBJ2-5,-,TGTGCCAGCAGCCCTCAAGAGACCCAGTACTTC,CASSPQETQYF
TRBV5-1,-,TRBJ2-1,-,TGCGCCAGCAGCTTGAACGGGGGCTACAATGAGCAGTTCTTC,CASSLNGGYNEQFF
TRBV5-1,-,TRBJ2-5,-,TGCGCCAGCAGCTTGGGGAGCGGAGAGACCCAGTACTTC,CASSLGSGETQYF
TRBV4-1,-,TRBJ1-4,-,TGCGCCAGCAGCCGAGAACGGGCCTCTAATGAAAAACTGTTTTTT,CASSRERASNEKLFF
TRBV7-9,-,TRBJ2-1,TRBD1,TGTGCCAGCAGCGAAAGACCAGGGGGCACCCACAATGAGCAGTTCTTC,CASSERPGGTHNEQFF
TRBV7-9,-,TRBJ2-5,-,TGTGCCAGCAGCCGAACAGGGACGAGGGAGACCCAGTACTTC,CASSRTGTRETQYF
TRBV25-1,-,TRBJ2-7,-,TGTGCCAGCAGTGGTAGAGAGGGGACCCACGAGCAGTACTTC,CASSGREGTHEQYF
TRBV5-1,-,TRBJ2-5,TRBD1,TGCGCCAGCAGCTCCGAGCAGGGGGCTGGGACCCAGTACTTC,CASSSEQGAGTQYF
TRBV7-9,-,TRBJ2-5,-,TGTGCCAGCGGCGAAGAGACCCAGTACTTC,CASGEETQYF
TRBV6-1,once,TRBJ2-2,-,TGTGCCAGCAGTGAAGCAAGACGGACCCAAGAAGACACCGGGGAGCTGTTTTTT,CASSEARRTQEDTGELFF
TRBV7-7,few,TRBJ2-5,TRBD2,TGTGCCAGCAGCCGGGGACTAGTTGAGACCCAGTACTTC,CASSRGLVETQYF
TRBV7-2,-,TRBJ2-7,-,TGTGCCAGCAGCTCGCGCAGGGGTTACGAGCAGTACTTC,CASSSRRGYEQYF
TRBV28,-,TRBJ2-7,-,TGTGCCAGCAGTCCCCGGGACGGATACTACGAGCAGTACTTC,CASSPRDGYYEQYF
TRBV5-1,-,TRBJ2-7,TRBD2,TGCGCCAGCAGCTTGGTGGCTAGCGGGTACGAGCAGTACTTC,CASSLVASGYEQYF
TRBV19,-,TRBJ2-3,TRBD2,TGTGCCAGTACCGATGGTAGCGGGAGCAGTACTAGCACAGATACGCAGTATTTT,CASTDGSGSSTSTDTQYF
TRBV6-6,few,TRBJ1-5,-,TGTGCCAGCAGTTCAGGGCCCGGCAATCAGCCCCAGCATTTT,CASSSGPGNQPQHF
TRBV7-2,-,TRBJ1-1,TRBD1,TGTGCCAGCAGCACGGGACAGTGGTTACCAGCTTTCTTT,CASSTGQWLPAFF
TRBV11-2,-,TRBJ2-1,-,TGTGCCAGCACCAGGGTCAATGAGCAGTTCTTC,CASTRVNEQFF
TRBV25-1,-,TRBJ1-4,-,TGTGCCAGCACCCGGGGAGGGCTAAGGGAAAAACTGTTTTTT,CASTRGGLREKLFF
TRBV7-9,few,TRBJ2-7,-,TGTGCCAGCAGCCCCTTCTACGAGCAGTACTTC,CASSPFYEQYF
TRBV19,-,TRBJ1-2,-,TGTGCCAGTACAAGTGTACCCGGGAGGAACTATGGCTACACCTTC,CASTSVPGRNYGYTF
TRBV29-1,few,TRBJ2-3,TRBD2,TGCAGCGGACTTAGCGGCGGGGGAGATACGCAGTATTTT,CSGLSGGGDTQYF
TRBV4-1,-,TRBJ2-2,-,TGCGCCAGCAGCCAAAGTCGATTTTTGGGTCGGAGGGGGAACCGGGAGGAGCTGTTTTTT,CASSQSRFLGRRGNREELFF
TRBV5-1,-,TRBJ1-4,-,TGCGCCAGCAGTTATAGGGGCTACTCCGAAGCTAATGAAAAACTGTTTTTT,CASSYRGYSEANEKLFF
TRBV6-5,-,TRBJ2-7,TRBD1,TGTGCCAGCAGTTACGAGGGGACAGGGTCCTACGAGCAGTACTTC,CASSYEGTGSYEQYF
TRBV5-6,-,TRBJ2-3,TRBD1,TGTGCCAGCAGCTTGAATACAGGGGGTCGGGCAGATACGCAGTATTTT,CASSLNTGGRADTQYF
TRBV7-3,-,TRBJ2-3,TRBD2,TGTGCCAGCAGCACCGGACTAGCGCGCACAGATACGCAGTATTTT,CASSTGLARTDTQYF
TRBV7-2,-,TRBJ2-5,-,TGTGCCAGCAGGGACAACAGTCAAGAGACCCAGTACTTC,CASRDNSQETQYF
TRBV11-2,few,TRBJ2-2,TRBD2,TGTGCCAGCAGCCCAGGCAGTGGCGGGAGCACCGGGGAGCTGTTTTTT,CASSPGSGGSTGELFF
TRBV29-1,-,TRBJ2-5,-,TGCAGCGTTGAAGGAAGTGAGACCCAGTACTTC,CSVEGSETQYF
TRBV7-8,-,TRBJ1-5,-,TGTGCCAGCAGCTTAGAGGGGGAAAGCTATCAGCCCCAGCATTTT,CASSLEGESYQPQHF